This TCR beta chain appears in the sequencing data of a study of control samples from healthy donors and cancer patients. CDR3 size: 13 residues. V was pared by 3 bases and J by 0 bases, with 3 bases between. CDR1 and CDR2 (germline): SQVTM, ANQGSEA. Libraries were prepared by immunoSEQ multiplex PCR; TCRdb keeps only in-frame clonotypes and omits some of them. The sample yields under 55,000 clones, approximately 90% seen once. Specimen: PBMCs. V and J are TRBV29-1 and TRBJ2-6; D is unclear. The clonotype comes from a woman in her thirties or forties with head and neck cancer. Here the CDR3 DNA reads TGCAGCGTTGACCTCTCTGGGGCCAACGTCCTGACTTTC. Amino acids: CSVDLSGANVLTF.